This TCR beta chain came from a study of blood T cell repertoires in COVID-19. Regarding this clone: At one boundary the junction diverges from the germline segment, which might be a read error.

Method: immunoSEQ multiplex PCR; TCRdb's copy keeps in-frame clones and lacks some. The data contain about 53,000 clones, 80% to 90% of them singletons. Sequencing was performed on peripheral blood. The sequence came from a man aged 45-65 years with acute or convalescent COVID-19.

CDR3 in amino acids: CASSIGEAGAELYF. CDR3 nucleotide sequence: TGTGCCAGTAGTATTGGGGAGGCTGGGGCTGAGCTGTACTTC. The J gene is TRBJ2-7, the V gene TRBV19, with D perhaps TRBD2 (6 bases). CDR1 is LNHDA and CDR2 is SQIVND in the germline V gene (reference sequence). This CDR3 is built from 14 residues.